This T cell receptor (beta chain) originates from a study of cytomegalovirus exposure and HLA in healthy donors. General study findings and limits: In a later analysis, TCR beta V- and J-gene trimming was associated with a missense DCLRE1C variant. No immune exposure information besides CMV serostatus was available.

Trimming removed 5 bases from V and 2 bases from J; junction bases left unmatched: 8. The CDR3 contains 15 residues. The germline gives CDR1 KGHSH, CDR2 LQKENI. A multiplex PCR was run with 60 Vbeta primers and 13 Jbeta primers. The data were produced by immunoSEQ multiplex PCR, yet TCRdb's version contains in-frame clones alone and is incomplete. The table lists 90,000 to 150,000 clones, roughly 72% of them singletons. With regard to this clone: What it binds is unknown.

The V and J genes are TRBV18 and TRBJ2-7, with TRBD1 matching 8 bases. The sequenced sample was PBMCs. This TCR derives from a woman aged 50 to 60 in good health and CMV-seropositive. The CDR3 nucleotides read TGTGCCAGCTCAGGACGACAGGGGTCCCCCTACGAGCAGTACTTC. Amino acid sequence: CASSGRQGSPYEQYF.